Shown below are 30 T cell receptor beta chains from a single sample sequenced in a study of Siglec-9 on CD8 T cells in melanoma. Assay used: immunoSEQ multiplex PCR; TCRdb lists only in-frame clones, some missing. Among some 37,000 clones, 80% to 85% were seen once, and the ten largest hold less than 2%. Specimen: Siglec-9- CD8+ T cells sorted from blood. All receptors derive from a human donor in good health.

The table lists this clone with a count of one. The J gene is TRBJ2-5, the V gene TRBV19, with 7 bases lining up with TRBD1. Unmatched junction bases numbered 3, after V lost 6 bases and J lost 2 bases. This CDR3 spans 13 amino acids. The germline CDR1 and CDR2 sequences are LNHDA and SQIVND (reference sequence). The CDR3 nucleotides read TGTGCCAGTAGAATCAGGGGGCAAGAGACCCAGTACTTC. Encoded protein: CASRIRGQETQYF.

This chain uses TRBV28 with TRBJ1-5; D remains ambiguous. Germline V gene lookup returns CDR1 MDHEN and CDR2 SYDVKM. V was pared by 1 base and J by 15 bases, with 34 bases between. CDR3 length equals 19 residues. The CDR3 region is CASSLLGSMGSLSRTEGHF. CDR3 DNA sequence: TGTGCCAGCAGTTTATTGGGGTCAATGGGGTCATTGTCAAGGACGGAAGGGCATTTT. Full variable domain (rest looked up from reference TRBV28 and TRBJ1-5): DVKVTQSSRYLVKRTGEKVFLECVQDMDHENMFWYRQDPGLGLRLIYFSYDVKMKEKGDIPEGYSVSREKKERFSLILESASTNQTSMYLCASSLLGSMGSLSRTEGHFGDGTRLSIL.

The gene calls are TRBV5-4 and TRBJ1-5; 7 bases are shared with TRBD1. CDR3 length: 15 residues. The trim removed 4 bases at V and 7 bases at J, leaving 11 bases unmatched. The germline gives CDR1 SGHNT, CDR2 YYREEE (reference sequence). The CDR3 here is CASSPKTGESQPQHF. CDR3 bases: TGTGCCAGCAGCCCCAAAACAGGGGAGAGCCAGCCCCAGCATTTT. Full variable domain (remainder filled in from reference TRBV5-4 and TRBJ1-5): ETGVTQSPTHLIKTRGQQVTLRCSSQSGHNTVSWYQQALGQGPQFIFQYYREEENGRGNFPPRFSGLQFPNYSSELNVNALELDDSALYLCASSPKTGESQPQHFGDGTRLSIL.

V gene TRBV6-1 combines with J gene TRBJ2-7, with unresolved D. The CDR3 extends over 12 amino acids. Trimming pared 3 bases from V and 3 bases from J, leaving 6 bases between. Germline CDR1 is MNHNS and CDR2 is SASEGT. CDR3 region: CASSDPFYEQYF. DNA of the CDR3: TGTGCCAGCAGTGACCCTTTCTACGAGCAGTACTTC.

The chain combines TRBV28 with TRBJ2-1; D might be TRBD2 (7 bases). Deletions cut 6 bases from V and 8 bases from J, with 20 bases between. CDR3 length: 15 amino acids. The germline gives CDR1 MDHEN, CDR2 SYDVKM. The CDR3 nucleotides are TGTGCCAGCAGCGTTTGGGGAGGGGGACTACATGAGCAGTTCTTC. Translating it yields CASSVWGGGLHEQFF.

The chain is built from TRBV4-1 and TRBJ2-1, with 9 bases lining up with TRBD2. V gave up 2 bases and J gave up 5 bases; unmatched junction bases: 7. Germline CDR1 and CDR2: MGHRA and YSYEKL. The CDR3 length is 16 residues. In nucleotides, the CDR3 is TGCGCCAGCAGCCAAAAGAGCGGGGGGAGGAACAATGAGCAGTTCTTC. This encodes CASSQKSGGRNNEQFF.

The table lists this clone with a count of one. DNA for the CDR3: TGCGCCAGCAGCTCTAGGACAGGGCAGTATCACGAGCAGTACTTC. It encodes CASSSRTGQYHEQYF. J is TRBJ2-7 and V is TRBV5-1; TRBD1 agrees at 8 bases. The length of the CDR3 is 15 residues. V trimming: 3 bases; J trimming: 5 bases; junction bases outside the gene matches: 10. Germline V lookup: CDR1 SGHRS, CDR2 YFSETQ.

This clone was picked up one time. The chain is built from TRBV7-9 and TRBJ1-1; the match to TRBD1 covers 7 bases. The germline CDR1 and CDR2 sequences are SEHNR and FQNEAQ (reference sequence). This CDR3 is built from 15 residues. V trimming: 5 bases; J trimming: 8 bases; junction bases outside the gene matches: 14. The CDR3 DNA sequence: TGTGCCAGCAGCAACTCCGGGACAGTCCCGGGCGAAGCTTTCTTT. It translates to CASSNSGTVPGEAFF.

The chain uses TRBV9 and TRBJ1-6, with TRBD1 matching over 7 bases. This CDR3 contains 15 residues. Germline CDR1 reads SGDLS; CDR2 reads YYNGEE. J lost 8 bases, V lost 4 bases, and 9 bases had no gene match. CDR3 amino acids: CASSFYGTVDSPLHF. CDR3 nucleotides: TGTGCCAGCAGCTTCTATGGGACAGTGGATTCACCCCTCCACTTT.

V usage is TRBV6-6 and J usage is TRBJ2-1; D perhaps matches TRBD1 (5 bases). V lost 6 bases to trimming and J lost 0 bases, with 6 bases between them. Germline CDR1 MNHNY, CDR2 SVGAGI (reference sequence). The CDR3 sequence is 13 residues long. The CDR3 loop is CASSTGSYNEQFF. CDR3 bases: TGTGCCAGCAGCACAGGCTCCTACAATGAGCAGTTCTTC.

This chain uses TRBV7-2 with TRBJ1-2; D is unclear. The V end lost 5 bases, the J end lost 8 bases, and 15 bases lay between the germline ends. CDR1 is SGHTA, CDR2 FQGNSA, per germline. The CDR3 is 13 residues long. The CDR3, as DNA: TGTGCCAGCAGCCCGTTTCCGGGGAGAGGCTACACCTTC. It is translated as CASSPFPGRGYTF.

This clone was seen a few times. The chain carries TRBV25-1 and TRBJ2-5; 7 bases match TRBD2. Germline lookup yields CDR1 MGHDK and CDR2 SYGVNS. The length of the CDR3 is 16 residues. The V and J ends lost 1 base and 4 bases, in that order; junction bases with no gene match: 9. The CDR3 loop is CASSEFQVPGGETQYF. In DNA, the CDR3 is TGTGCCAGCAGTGAATTTCAGGTCCCGGGGGGAGAGACCCAGTACTTC.

Comment on this clone: Other DNA variants within this sample encode the same CDR3. The chain combines TRBV6-5 with TRBJ1-1, with D unresolved. V was trimmed by 2 bases and J by 5 bases, leaving 3 bases between them. This CDR3 contains 11 residues. Germline CDR1 is MNHEY and CDR2 is SVGAGI. The CDR3 is CASSYGTEAFF. The CDR3 bases are TGTGCCAGCAGTTACGGGACTGAAGCTTTCTTT.

The V and J genes are TRBV27 and TRBJ2-2; possibly TRBD1 for D (5 bases). With 6 bases removed from V and 4 bases from J, the gap between germline ends came to 18 bases. The germline V gene has CDR1 MNHEY and CDR2 SMNVEV (reference sequence). The CDR3 loop spans 16 amino acids. The DNA for the CDR3 is TGTGCCAGCAGCCCTCAAAAGGCAAGGGGCACCGGGGAGCTGTTTTTT. Amino acids: CASSPQKARGTGELFF.

The chain is built from TRBV7-8 and TRBJ2-3; D is unresolved. This CDR3 region has 15 residues. The germline V gene has CDR1 SGHVS and CDR2 FQNEAQ. V shed 0 bases and J shed 0 bases, with 7 bases lying between them. The CDR3 here is CASSLASPSTDTQYF. The CDR3 DNA follows: TGTGCCAGCAGCTTAGCTAGTCCTAGCACAGATACGCAGTATTTT.

Details on this clone: Its ends do not fully match the called genes, so a read error is possible. The chain combines TRBV7-3 with TRBJ2-6; TRBD1 aligns across 8 bases. This CDR3 is built from 18 residues. Germline V gene data show CDR1 as SGHTA and CDR2 as FQGTGA. The CDR3 coding sequence is TGTGCCAGCAGCGTAACCGGGACAGGTCTCTCTGGGGCCAACGTCCTGACTTTC. Translated, it gives CASSVTGTGLSGANVLTF.

The chain has TRBV27 and TRBJ2-7; 8 nucleotides match TRBD1. Germline CDR1 is MNHEY and CDR2 is SMNVEV (reference sequence). Trimming at V came to 8 bases and at J to 5 bases, leaving 5 bases not matched to a gene. CDR3 length: 12 amino acids. The CDR3 sequence: CASGTGTDEQYF. CDR3 nucleotide sequence: TGTGCCAGCGGGACAGGTACGGACGAGCAGTACTTC.

The chain links TRBV29-1 to TRBJ2-2; TRBD1 might be the D (6 bases). Trimming stripped 6 bases from V and 3 bases from J, with 11 bases between. This CDR3 comprises 13 residues. Germline CDR1 SQVTM, CDR2 ANQGSEA. This chain's CDR3 is CSVADSHTGELFF. CDR3 nucleotide sequence: TGCAGCGTAGCGGACAGCCACACCGGGGAGCTGTTTTTT.

This clone has a single count. This chain joins TRBV11-2 and TRBJ2-3; D may be TRBD1 or TRBD2 (7 bases each). The V end lost 5 bases, the J end lost 0 bases, and 12 bases lay between the germline ends. Germline CDR1 reads SGHAT; CDR2 reads FQNNGV. This CDR3 spans 15 amino acids. The DNA of the CDR3 is TGTGCCAGCAGCCAGGGGGACTATAGCACAGATACGCAGTATTTT. This codes for CASSQGDYSTDTQYF.

V gene TRBV5-1 combines with J gene TRBJ2-1; possibly TRBD1 for D (6 bases). Trimming took 4 bases from V and 4 from J, leaving 15 bases between them. The CDR3 has 15 residues. Looked up from germline, CDR1 is SGHRS and CDR2 is YFSETQ. The CDR3 reads CASSITGNQYNEQFF. The CDR3 bases are TGCGCCAGCAGCATTACAGGGAATCAATACAATGAGCAGTTCTTC.

Only one count was recorded for this clone. The chain carries TRBV29-1 and TRBJ2-2; D not certain. Trimming removed 1 base from V and 8 bases from J, with 8 bases in between. Germline V gene data show CDR1 as SQVTM and CDR2 as ANQGSEA. The CDR3 extends over 12 amino acids. The CDR3 reads CSVEGLPGELFF. The CDR3 DNA is TGCAGCGTTGAAGGACTCCCTGGGGAGCTGTTTTTT.

The chain recombines TRBV30 with TRBJ1-1; a possible D gene is TRBD1 (5 bases). The CDR3 spans 14 residues. Germline CDR1 is GTSNPN and CDR2 is SVGIG (reference sequence). Trimming took off 1 base at V and 0 bases at J, with 9 bases between the two ends. In DNA, the CDR3 is TGTGCCTGGAGTGCTTTGACAGTGAACACTGAAGCTTTCTTT. Its protein product is CAWSALTVNTEAFF.

The V gene is TRBV19, the J gene TRBJ2-5; 14 nucleotides agree with TRBD2. V was clipped by 4 bases and J by 4 bases; unmatched bases: 2. This CDR3 spans 15 amino acids. From germline, CDR1 is LNHDA and CDR2 SQIVND (reference sequence). In DNA, the CDR3 is TGTGCCAGTAGTACCGGGACTAGCGGGAGAGAGACCCAGTACTTC. Amino acids: CASSTGTSGRETQYF. Filled out from reference TRBV19 and TRBJ2-5, the complete variable domain reads DGGITQSPKYLFRKEGQNVTLSCEQNLNHDAMYWYRQDPGQGLRLIYYSQIVNDFQKGDIAEGYSVSREKKESFPLTVTSAQKNPTAFYLCASSTGTSGRETQYFGPGTRLLVL.

The chain uses TRBV6-5 and TRBJ2-1, with D unresolved. The V end lost 0 bases, the J end lost 3 bases, and 9 bases lay between the germline ends. The germline V gene has CDR1 MNHEY and CDR2 SVGAGI. CDR3 length equals 15 residues. CDR3 coding DNA: TGTGCCAGCAGTTACTCCATCGTAGGCTACAATGAGCAGTTCTTC. Its protein is CASSYSIVGYNEQFF.

This chain joins TRBV6-5 and TRBJ1-2, with 8 positions matching TRBD1. This CDR3 comprises 12 residues. V was pared by 4 bases and J by 7 bases, with 2 bases of the junction left unmatched. Germline V lookup: CDR1 MNHEY, CDR2 SVGAGI. CDR3 sequence: CASSSDRGGYTF. CDR3 DNA: TGTGCCAGCAGTTCCGACAGGGGTGGCTACACCTTC.

The genes are TRBV29-1 and TRBJ1-2; the match to TRBD1 covers 10 bases. The length of the CDR3 is 19 residues. Looked up from germline, CDR1 is SQVTM and CDR2 is ANQGSEA. V dropped 0 bases and J dropped 2; count of bases not matched to a gene: 15. CDR3 bases: TGCAGCGTTGAAGAAATCCCGGCGGGACCGGGACAGGGGAACTATGGCTACACCTTC. It yields the protein CSVEEIPAGPGQGNYGYTF. The entire variable domain, with the rest obtained from reference TRBV29-1 and TRBJ1-2, is as follows: SAVISQKPSRDICQRGTSLTIQCQVDSQVTMMFWYRQQPGQSLTLIATANQGSEATYESGFVIDKFPISRPNLTFSTLTVSNMSPEDSSIYLCSVEEIPAGPGQGNYGYTFGSGTRLTVV.

This clone has just one count. The chain is built from TRBV5-1 and TRBJ2-7, with D tentatively TRBD1 (6 bases). CDR3 length equals 14 residues. V was trimmed by 0 bases and J by 3 bases, leaving 10 bases between them. Germline-derived CDR1 and CDR2 are SGHRS and YFSETQ. The CDR3 loop is CASSLATGIYEQYF. CDR3 DNA: TGCGCCAGCAGCTTGGCCACAGGGATCTACGAGCAGTACTTC.

The V gene is TRBV7-9, the J gene TRBJ2-7, with D possibly matching TRBD1 (7 bases). The V end was cut by 5 bases, the J end by 2 bases, with 13 bases between. The CDR3 totals 14 residues. Germline V gene data show CDR1 as SEHNR and CDR2 as FQNEAQ (reference sequence). Here the CDR3 reads CASSGDSGPYEQYF. In DNA, the CDR3 is TGTGCCAGCAGCGGGGACAGCGGGCCCTACGAGCAGTACTTC.

The V gene is TRBV4-1, the J gene TRBJ2-1; TRBD1 aligns across 10 bases. CDR1 is MGHRA, CDR2 YSYEKL, per germline. The CDR3 has 16 residues. The J segment lost 4 bases and the V segment lost 1 base, leaving 4 bases of the junction unmatched. The CDR3 spells CASSQGRDRGYNEQFF. The CDR3 DNA is TGCGCCAGCAGCCAAGGCCGGGACAGGGGATACAATGAGCAGTTCTTC.

This chain connects TRBV5-8 to TRBJ1-6, with D possibly matching TRBD1 (5 bases). The CDR3 runs to 16 residues. Deletions cut 4 bases from V and 7 bases from J, with 18 bases between. Per the germline V gene, CDR1 is SGHTS and CDR2 is YDEGEE. The chain's CDR3 is CASSPPGTDENSPLHF. DNA of the CDR3: TGTGCCAGCAGCCCCCCTGGGACGGACGAGAATTCACCCCTCCACTTT.